The 18 T cell receptor beta chains below come from one sample, sequenced in a study of Ad26.COV2.S vaccination and SARS-CoV-2 variants. Data came from immunoSEQ multiplex PCR; TCRdb stores just in-frame clones and leaves some out. The table includes just over 350,000 clones, 80% to 90% detected once. Regarding treatment: approximately 18 received Ad26.COV2.S at low or high dose, single or two shots; several received placebo; per-sample allocation not given. Sampling took place 63 days after the first vaccine or placebo injection. The specimen comprised peripheral blood, sampled in a trial of Ad26.COV2.S vaccine versus placebo. The receptors here all came from a person between 18 and 65 years old who received the Ad26.COV2.S COVID-19 vaccine or a placebo.

The chain links TRBV11-3 to TRBJ2-2; 14 bases line up with TRBD2. Germline loops: CDR1 SGHNT, CDR2 YENEEA. The CDR3 consists of 19 residues. After removal of 2 bases from V and 4 bases from J, the junction contained 9 bases not matched to a gene. The CDR3 sequence: CASSLPRLAGGSGTGELFF. Written as DNA, the CDR3 is TGTGCCAGCAGCTTACCTCGACTAGCGGGGGGGTCGGGCACCGGGGAGCTGTTTTTT. The entire variable domain, with the rest obtained from reference TRBV11-3 and TRBJ2-2, is as follows: EAGVVQSPRYKIIEKKQPVAFWCNPISGHNTLYWYLQNLGQGPELLIRYENEEAVDDSQLPKDRFSAERLKGVDSTLKIQPAELGDSAVYLCASSLPRLAGGSGTGELFFGEGSRLTVL.

This rearrangement joins TRBV7-2 to TRBJ2-4; weak D call: TRBD2 (6 bases). This CDR3 comprises 18 residues. Germline V gene sequence: CDR1 SGHTA, CDR2 FQGNSA. V was cut by 2 bases and J by 4 bases, with 21 bases left in between. The CDR3 DNA follows: TGTGCCAGCAGCTTAAATCTCGGCCTTCGCGGGGAAAAAAACATTCAGTACTTC. It encodes CASSLNLGLRGEKNIQYF. Supplemented by reference TRBV7-2 and TRBJ2-4, the full variable domain reads GAGVSQSPSNKVTEKGKDVELRCDPISGHTALYWYRQSLGQGLEFLIYFQGNSAPDKSGLPSDRFSAERTGGSVSTLTIQRTQQEDSAVYLCASSLNLGLRGEKNIQYFGAGTRLSVL.

The CDR3 loop is CAWMTGVGEKLFF. CDR3 DNA sequence: TGTGCCTGGATGACAGGGGTAGGGGAAAAACTGTTTTTT. This sequence joins TRBV30 and TRBJ1-4; TRBD1 aligns across 8 bases. With 4 bases clipped from V and 8 bases from J, the junction kept 6 bases outside the gene matches. The CDR3 length is 13 residues. Germline V CDR1 and CDR2: GTSNPN, SVGIG (reference sequence).

This rearrangement joins TRBV7-2 to TRBJ1-2; D call uncertain. CDR3 length: 13 residues. Trimming took 0 bases from V and 10 from J, leaving 12 bases between them. From germline, CDR1 is SGHTA and CDR2 FQGNSA. The CDR3 region is CASSLAFGQPYTF. For the CDR3, the DNA is TGTGCCAGCAGCTTAGCGTTTGGGCAGCCCTACACCTTC.

The chain links TRBV13 to TRBJ2-7, with D possibly matching TRBD1 (6 bases). Between the trimmed V and J ends, which lost 5 bases and 5 bases, there was a span of 13 bases. The germline V gene has CDR1 PRHDT and CDR2 FYEKMQ (reference sequence). The length of the CDR3 is 13 residues. CDR3 nucleotide sequence: TGTGCCAGCAGCCAGGGGACAAGTCACGAGCAGTACTTC. This gives the protein CASSQGTSHEQYF.

The genes are TRBV4-3 and TRBJ2-7, with D perhaps TRBD2 (5 bases). Germline-derived CDR1 and CDR2 are LGHNA and YSLEER. CDR3 length equals 16 residues. Trimming stripped 3 bases from V and 2 bases from J, with 17 bases between. The CDR3 bases are TGCGCCAGCAGCCACGTAAGGAGTGGGAGCGCCTACGAGCAGTACTTC. Translation gives CASSHVRSGSAYEQYF.

The J gene is TRBJ1-1, the V gene TRBV27; the match to TRBD1 covers 10 bases. Unmatched junction bases numbered 4, after V lost 6 bases and J lost 3 bases. The CDR3 contains 14 residues. Germline CDR1 reads MNHEY; CDR2 reads SMNVEV (reference sequence). CDR3 protein: CASRATGGYTEAFF. The CDR3 DNA follows: TGTGCCAGCAGGGCGACAGGGGGCTACACTGAAGCTTTCTTT.

The genes are TRBV2 and TRBJ2-3; no clear D. The CDR3 is made up of 12 amino acids. Germline loops: CDR1 SNHLY, CDR2 FYNNEI. V lost 6 bases, J lost 6 bases, and 10 bases lay in between. The CDR3 protein is CASSYVSDTQYF. CDR3 nucleotides: TGTGCCAGCAGCTACGTTTCCGATACGCAGTATTTT.

The chain is built from TRBV5-5 and TRBJ2-3; possible D gene TRBD1, 5 bases. Germline V lookup: CDR1 SGHKS, CDR2 YYEKEE (reference sequence). CDR3 length: 18 amino acids. The V and J ends lost 3 bases and 2 bases respectively, with 22 bases between them. This chain's CDR3 is CASSWSGPLNRNTDTQYF. As DNA, the CDR3 is TGTGCCAGCAGCTGGAGTGGGCCGTTGAACAGGAACACAGATACGCAGTATTTT. Complete variable domain (other parts from reference TRBV5-5 and TRBJ2-3): DAGVTQSPTHLIKTRGQQVTLRCSPISGHKSVSWYQQVLGQGPQFIFQYYEKEERGRGNFPDRFSARQFPNYSSELNVNALLLGDSALYLCASSWSGPLNRNTDTQYFGPGTRLTVL.

A single count supports this clone. The rearrangement links TRBV24-1 to TRBJ1-2, with 10 bases fitting TRBD1. Germline V CDR1 and CDR2: KGHDR, SFDVKD. The CDR3 has 15 amino acids. The V gene end was trimmed by 2 bases and the J gene end by 2 bases; junction bases not matched to a gene: 1. The CDR3 here is CATSDSGQGNYGYTF. DNA of the CDR3: TGTGCCACCAGTGATTCGGGACAGGGGAACTATGGCTACACCTTC.

The gene calls are TRBV18 and TRBJ2-1, with D possibly matching TRBD1 (7 bases). Germline CDR1 KGHSH, CDR2 LQKENI. Trimming stripped 4 bases from V and 2 bases from J, with 21 bases between. This CDR3 has 18 residues. This CDR3 reads CASSQGQITSSAYNEQFF. The CDR3 region has the DNA TGTGCCAGCTCACAGGGACAGATCACTAGCTCAGCCTACAATGAGCAGTTCTTC.

The rearrangement links TRBV5-1 to TRBJ2-5; 12 bases are a match to TRBD2. V shed 4 bases, J shed 5 bases, and the junction held 6 bases outside the gene matches. Per the germline V gene, CDR1 is SGHRS and CDR2 is YFSETQ. This CDR3 has 15 residues. The CDR3 coding sequence is TGCGCCAGCAGCATGACTAGCGGGAGTCGGGAGACCCAGTACTTC. Amino acids: CASSMTSGSRETQYF.

This chain uses TRBV5-4 with TRBJ1-6; D perhaps matches TRBD1 (5 bases). V lost 3 bases and J 9 bases, leaving 13 bases between the germline ends. CDR1 SGHNT and CDR2 YYREEE come from the germline V gene (reference sequence). CDR3 size: 14 residues. The CDR3 is CASSSKGDLSPLHF. The CDR3 nucleotides read TGTGCCAGCAGCTCTAAAGGGGACCTTTCACCCCTCCACTTT.

This clone has at least ten counts. This chain links TRBV29-1 with TRBJ2-7, with D possibly being TRBD1 or TRBD2 (5 bases each). Germline values: CDR1 SQVTM, CDR2 ANQGSEA. The CDR3 runs 13 residues. The germline V and J ends were trimmed by 3 bases and 2 bases, with 11 bases remaining between them. CDR3 amino acids: CSVEWDGPYEQYF. As DNA, the CDR3 is TGCAGCGTTGAGTGGGACGGCCCCTACGAGCAGTACTTC.

The chain carries TRBV5-4 and TRBJ1-2; D remains unclear. V lost 6 bases, J lost 0 bases, and 9 bases lay in between. The CDR3 has 13 residues. Germline V lookup: CDR1 SGHNT, CDR2 YYREEE (reference sequence). The CDR3, as DNA: TGTGCCAGCACAGAGGGAGCTAACTATGGCTACACCTTC. Translation gives CASTEGANYGYTF. Full variable domain (outside the CDR3, taken from reference TRBV5-4 and TRBJ1-2): ETGVTQSPTHLIKTRGQQVTLRCSSQSGHNTVSWYQQALGQGPQFIFQYYREEENGRGNFPPRFSGLQFPNYSSELNVNALELDDSALYLCASTEGANYGYTFGSGTRLTVV.

This chain joins TRBV19 and TRBJ1-5; maybe TRBD1 (5 bases). Germline V gene data show CDR1 as LNHDA and CDR2 as SQIVND (reference sequence). This CDR3 spans 16 amino acids. V was clipped by 5 bases and J by 0 bases, with 14 bases between them. CDR3 sequence (DNA): TGTGCCAGTAGTGTTGACAGAAGCTATAGCAATCAGCCCCAGCATTTT. Amino acid sequence: CASSVDRSYSNQPQHF.

The CDR3 reads CASSSGTETGELFF. The CDR3 region has the DNA TGTGCCAGCAGCTCCGGGACAGAGACCGGGGAGCTGTTTTTT. The chain links TRBV5-4 to TRBJ2-2; 7 nucleotides line up with TRBD1. The ends lost 3 bases at V and 5 bases at J; junction bases unmatched: 4. This CDR3 has 14 amino acids. Germline V gene sequence: CDR1 SGHNT, CDR2 YYREEE (reference sequence). The complete variable domain, with remaining parts taken from reference TRBV5-4 and TRBJ2-2, reads ETGVTQSPTHLIKTRGQQVTLRCSSQSGHNTVSWYQQALGQGPQFIFQYYREEENGRGNFPPRFSGLQFPNYSSELNVNALELDDSALYLCASSSGTETGELFFGEGSRLTVL.

V usage is TRBV2 and J usage is TRBJ1-2; D is uncertain. The germline gives CDR1 SNHLY, CDR2 FYNNEI. The CDR3 is made up of 12 amino acids. Trimming shortened V by 2 bases and J by 3 bases, and 4 bases separated the two germline ends. This CDR3 reads CASSEIDYGYTF. Here the CDR3 DNA reads TGTGCCAGCAGTGAAATTGACTATGGCTACACCTTC.